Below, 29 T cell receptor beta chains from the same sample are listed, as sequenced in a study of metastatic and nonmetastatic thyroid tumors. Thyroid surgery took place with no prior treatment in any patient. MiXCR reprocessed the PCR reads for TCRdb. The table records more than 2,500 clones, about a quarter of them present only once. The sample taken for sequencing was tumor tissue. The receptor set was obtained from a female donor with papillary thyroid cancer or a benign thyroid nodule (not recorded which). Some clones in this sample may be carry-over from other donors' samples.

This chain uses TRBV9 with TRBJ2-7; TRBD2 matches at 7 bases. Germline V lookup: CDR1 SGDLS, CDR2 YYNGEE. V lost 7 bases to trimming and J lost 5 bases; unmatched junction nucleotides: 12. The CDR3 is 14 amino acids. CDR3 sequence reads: CASGGGAAGDEQYF. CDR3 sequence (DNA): TGTGCCAGCGGCGGCGGGGCCGCGGGGGACGAGCAGTACTTC.

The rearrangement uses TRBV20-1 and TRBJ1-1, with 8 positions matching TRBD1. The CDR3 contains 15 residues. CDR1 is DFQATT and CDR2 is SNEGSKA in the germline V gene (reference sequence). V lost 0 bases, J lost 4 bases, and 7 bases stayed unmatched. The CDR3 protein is CSARERWTGSTEAFF. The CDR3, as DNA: TGCAGTGCTAGAGAACGATGGACAGGGTCCACTGAAGCTTTCTTT.

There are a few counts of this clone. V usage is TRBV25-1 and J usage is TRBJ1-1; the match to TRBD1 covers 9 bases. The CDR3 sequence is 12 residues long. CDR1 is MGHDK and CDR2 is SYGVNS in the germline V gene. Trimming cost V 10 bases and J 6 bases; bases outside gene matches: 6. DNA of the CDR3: TGTGCCACGACAGGGGGGGGACCTGAAGCTTTCTTT. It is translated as CATTGGGPEAFF.

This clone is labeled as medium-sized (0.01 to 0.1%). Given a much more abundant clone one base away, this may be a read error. The CDR3 DNA is TGTGCCAGCAGGACTACAGGGGGCCTCATGGACACTGAAGCTTTCTTT. It translates to CASRTTGGLMDTEAFF. The V call is TRBV28, the J call TRBJ1-1, with TRBD1 identical over 9 bases. Germline CDR1 reads MDHEN; CDR2 reads SYDVKM. V shed 6 bases and J 3 bases; nucleotides not matched to a gene: 11. This CDR3 region has 16 residues. Full variable domain (rest looked up from reference TRBV28 and TRBJ1-1): DVKVTQSSRYLVKRTGEKVFLECVQDMDHENMFWYRQDPGLGLRLIYFSYDVKMKEKGDIPEGYSVSREKKERFSLILESASTNQTSMYLCASRTTGGLMDTEAFFGQGTRLTVV.

CDR3 residues: CASRGPGELFF. The CDR3 coding sequence is TGTGCCAGCAGGGGGCCCGGGGAGCTGTTTTTT. V usage is TRBV27 and J usage is TRBJ2-2; D is possibly TRBD1 (5 bases). CDR1 and CDR2 from the germline V gene are MNHEY and SMNVEV (reference sequence). The CDR3 is made up of 11 amino acids. With 6 bases removed from V and 6 bases from J, the gap between germline ends came to 5 bases.

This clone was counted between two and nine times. This chain's CDR3 is CASSAGTGVNEQYF. The CDR3 nucleotides are TGTGCCAGCAGCGCTGGGACAGGGGTAAACGAGCAGTACTTC. The V gene is TRBV5-8, the J gene TRBJ2-7; TRBD1 matches 10 bases. The CDR3 loop spans 14 amino acids. Germline V CDR1 and CDR2: SGHTS, YDEGEE. V was pared by 4 bases and J by 5 bases, with 6 bases of the junction left unmatched. Full variable domain (outside the CDR3, taken from reference TRBV5-8 and TRBJ2-7): EAGVTQSPTHLIKTRGQQATLRCSPISGHTSVYWYQQALGLGLQFLLWYDEGEERNRGNFPPRFSGRQFPNYSSELNVNALELEDSALYLCASSAGTGVNEQYFGPGTRLTVT.

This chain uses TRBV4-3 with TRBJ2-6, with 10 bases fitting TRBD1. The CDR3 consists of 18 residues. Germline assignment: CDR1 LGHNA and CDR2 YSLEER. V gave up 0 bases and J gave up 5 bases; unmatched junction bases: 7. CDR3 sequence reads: CASSQDGTGESWANVLTF. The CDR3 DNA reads TGCGCCAGCAGCCAAGACGGGACAGGGGAAAGCTGGGCCAACGTCCTGACTTTC.

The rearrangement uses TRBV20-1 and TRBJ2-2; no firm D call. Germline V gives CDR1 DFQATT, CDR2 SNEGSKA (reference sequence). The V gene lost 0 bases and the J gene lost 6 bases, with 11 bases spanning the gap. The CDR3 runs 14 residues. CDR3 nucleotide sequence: TGCAGTGCTAGAGACGCGACCATCGCCGGGGAGCTGTTTTTT. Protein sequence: CSARDATIAGELFF.

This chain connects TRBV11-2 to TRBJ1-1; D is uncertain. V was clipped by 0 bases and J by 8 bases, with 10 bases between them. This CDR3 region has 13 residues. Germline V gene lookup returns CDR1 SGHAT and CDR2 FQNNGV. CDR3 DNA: TGTGCCAGCAGCTTAGAAGGACGAGGCGAAGCTTTCTTT. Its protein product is CASSLEGRGEAFF. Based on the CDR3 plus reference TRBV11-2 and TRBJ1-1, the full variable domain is EAGVAQSPRYKIIEKRQSVAFWCNPISGHATLYWYQQILGQGPKLLIQFQNNGVVDDSQLPKDRFSAERLKGVDSTLKIQPAKLEDSAVYLCASSLEGRGEAFFGQGTRLTVV.

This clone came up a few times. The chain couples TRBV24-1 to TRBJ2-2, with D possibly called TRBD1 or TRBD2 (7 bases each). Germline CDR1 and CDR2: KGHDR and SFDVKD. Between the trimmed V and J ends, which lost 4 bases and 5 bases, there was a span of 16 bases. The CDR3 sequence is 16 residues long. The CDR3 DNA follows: TGTGCCACCAGTGACTCAAGGGGGCGGGGGACCGGGGAGCTGTTTTTT. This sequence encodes CATSDSRGRGTGELFF.

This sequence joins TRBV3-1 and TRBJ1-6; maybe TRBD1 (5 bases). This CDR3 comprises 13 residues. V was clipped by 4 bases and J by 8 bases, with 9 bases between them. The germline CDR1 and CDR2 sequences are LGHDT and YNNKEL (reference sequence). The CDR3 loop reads CASSPRGDSPLHF. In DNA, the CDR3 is TGTGCCAGCAGCCCCCGGGGGGATTCACCCCTCCACTTT. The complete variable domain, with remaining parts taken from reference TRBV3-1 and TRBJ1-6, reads DTAVSQTPKYLVTQMGNDKSIKCEQNLGHDTMYWYKQDSKKFLKIMFSYNNKELIINETVPNRFSPKSPDKAHLNLHINSLELGDSAVYFCASSPRGDSPLHFGNGTRLTVT.

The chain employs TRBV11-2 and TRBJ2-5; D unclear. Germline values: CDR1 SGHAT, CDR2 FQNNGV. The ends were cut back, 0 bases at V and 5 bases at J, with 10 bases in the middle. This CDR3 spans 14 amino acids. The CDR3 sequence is CASSLEGLGETQYF. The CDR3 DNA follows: TGTGCCAGCAGCTTAGAGGGGTTGGGGGAGACCCAGTACTTC.

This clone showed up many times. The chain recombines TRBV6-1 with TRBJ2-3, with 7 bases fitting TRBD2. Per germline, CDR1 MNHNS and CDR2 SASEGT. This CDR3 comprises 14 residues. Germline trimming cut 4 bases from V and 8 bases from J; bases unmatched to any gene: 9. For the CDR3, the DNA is TGTGCCAGCAGTGGCGAAGGATGGGAGGGTACGCAGTATTTT. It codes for CASSGEGWEGTQYF.

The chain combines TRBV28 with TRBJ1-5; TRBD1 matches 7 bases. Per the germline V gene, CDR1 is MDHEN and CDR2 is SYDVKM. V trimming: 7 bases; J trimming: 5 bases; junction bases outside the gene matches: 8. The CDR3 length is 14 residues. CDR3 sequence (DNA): TGTGCCAGCATACCGACAGGGAGATATCAGCCCCAGCATTTT. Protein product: CASIPTGRYQPQHF.

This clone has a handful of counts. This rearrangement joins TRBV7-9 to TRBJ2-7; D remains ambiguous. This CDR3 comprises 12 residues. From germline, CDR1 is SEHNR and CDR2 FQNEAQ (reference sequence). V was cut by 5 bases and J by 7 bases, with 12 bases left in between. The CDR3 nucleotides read TGTGCCAGCAGCCCCACCCCATGGGAGCAGTACTTC. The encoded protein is CASSPTPWEQYF.

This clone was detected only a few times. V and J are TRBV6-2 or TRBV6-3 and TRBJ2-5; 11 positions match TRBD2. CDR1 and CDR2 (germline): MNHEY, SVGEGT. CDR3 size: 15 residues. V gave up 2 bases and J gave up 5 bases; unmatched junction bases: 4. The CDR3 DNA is TGTGCCAGCAGTTACGATACTAGCGGGAGTGAGACCCAGTACTTC. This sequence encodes CASSYDTSGSETQYF.

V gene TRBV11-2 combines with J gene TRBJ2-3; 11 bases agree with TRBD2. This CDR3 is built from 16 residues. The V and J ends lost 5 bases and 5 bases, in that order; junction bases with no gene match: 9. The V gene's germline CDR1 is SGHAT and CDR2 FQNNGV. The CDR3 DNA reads TGTGCCAGCAGCGTGACTAGCGGGGTTCCCGAAGATACGCAGTATTTT. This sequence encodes CASSVTSGVPEDTQYF.

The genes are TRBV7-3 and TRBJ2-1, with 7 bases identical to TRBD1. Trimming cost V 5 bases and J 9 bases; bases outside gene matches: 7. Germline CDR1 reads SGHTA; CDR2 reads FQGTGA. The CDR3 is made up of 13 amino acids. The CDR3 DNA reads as TGTGCCAGCAGCCCCAGGACAGGTAGTGAGCAGTTCTTC. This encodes CASSPRTGSEQFF.

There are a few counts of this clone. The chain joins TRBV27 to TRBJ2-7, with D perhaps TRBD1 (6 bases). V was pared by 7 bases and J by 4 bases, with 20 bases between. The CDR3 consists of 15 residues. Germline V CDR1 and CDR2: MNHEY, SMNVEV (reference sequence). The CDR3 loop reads CASTPTGRGVYEQYF. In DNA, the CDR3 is TGTGCCAGCACCCCCACGGGCAGGGGTGTTTACGAGCAGTACTTC.

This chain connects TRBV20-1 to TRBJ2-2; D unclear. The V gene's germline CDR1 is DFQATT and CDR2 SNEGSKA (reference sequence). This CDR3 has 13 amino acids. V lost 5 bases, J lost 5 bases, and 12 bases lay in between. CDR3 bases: TGCAGTGCTCACTTCAGAGGAACCGGGGAGCTGTTTTTT. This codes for CSAHFRGTGELFF.

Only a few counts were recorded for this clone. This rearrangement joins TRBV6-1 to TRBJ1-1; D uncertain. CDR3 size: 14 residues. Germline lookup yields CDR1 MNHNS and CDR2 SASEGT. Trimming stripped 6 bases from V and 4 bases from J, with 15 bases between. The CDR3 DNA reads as TGTGCCAGCAGAAAATCCTACCAAGCCACTGAAGCTTTCTTT. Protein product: CASRKSYQATEAFF.

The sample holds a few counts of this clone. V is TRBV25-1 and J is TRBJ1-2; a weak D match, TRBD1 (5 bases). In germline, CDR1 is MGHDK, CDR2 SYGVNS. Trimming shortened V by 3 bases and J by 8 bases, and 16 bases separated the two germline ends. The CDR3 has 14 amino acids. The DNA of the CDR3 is TGTGCCAGCAGTGATGGCAGGGCCGGGGACGGCTACACCTTC. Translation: CASSDGRAGDGYTF.

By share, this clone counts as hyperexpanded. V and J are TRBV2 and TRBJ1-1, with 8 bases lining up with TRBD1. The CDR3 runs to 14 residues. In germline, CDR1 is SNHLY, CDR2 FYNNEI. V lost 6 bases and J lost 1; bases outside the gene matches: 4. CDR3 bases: TGTGCCAGCAGGTCGGACAGGGCGAACACTGAAGCTTTCTTT. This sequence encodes CASRSDRANTEAFF. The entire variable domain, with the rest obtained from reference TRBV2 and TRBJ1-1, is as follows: EPEVTQTPSHQVTQMGQEVILRCVPISNHLYFYWYRQILGQKVEFLVSFYNNEISEKSEIFDDQFSVERPDGSNFTLKIRSTKLEDSAMYFCASRSDRANTEAFFGQGTRLTVV.

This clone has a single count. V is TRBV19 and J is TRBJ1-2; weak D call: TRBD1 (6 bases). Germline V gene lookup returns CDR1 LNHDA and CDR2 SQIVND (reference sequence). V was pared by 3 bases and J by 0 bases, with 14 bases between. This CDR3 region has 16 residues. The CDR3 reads CASSIYRTVSNYGYTF. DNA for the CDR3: TGTGCCAGTAGTATCTATCGGACAGTTTCTAACTATGGCTACACCTTC.

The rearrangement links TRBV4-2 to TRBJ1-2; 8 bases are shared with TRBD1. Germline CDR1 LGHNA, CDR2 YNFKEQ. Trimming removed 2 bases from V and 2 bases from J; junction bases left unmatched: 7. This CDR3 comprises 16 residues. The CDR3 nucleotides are TGTGCCAGCAGCCAACAACCGGGACAGGCAAACTATGGCTACACCTTC. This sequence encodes CASSQQPGQANYGYTF.

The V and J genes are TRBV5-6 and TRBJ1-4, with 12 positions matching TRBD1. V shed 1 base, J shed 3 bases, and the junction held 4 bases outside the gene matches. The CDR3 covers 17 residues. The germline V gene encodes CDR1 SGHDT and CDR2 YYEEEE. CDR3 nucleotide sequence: TGTGCCAGCAGCTTGTTGGGACAGGGGGCAGCTAATGAAAAACTGTTTTTT. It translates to CASSLLGQGAANEKLFF.

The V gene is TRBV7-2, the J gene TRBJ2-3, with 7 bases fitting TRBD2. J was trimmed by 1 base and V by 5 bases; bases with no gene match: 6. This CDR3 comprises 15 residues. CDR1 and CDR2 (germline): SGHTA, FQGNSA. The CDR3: CASSVSGMRTDTQYF. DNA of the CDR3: TGTGCCAGCAGCGTGAGCGGGATGCGCACAGATACGCAGTATTTT.

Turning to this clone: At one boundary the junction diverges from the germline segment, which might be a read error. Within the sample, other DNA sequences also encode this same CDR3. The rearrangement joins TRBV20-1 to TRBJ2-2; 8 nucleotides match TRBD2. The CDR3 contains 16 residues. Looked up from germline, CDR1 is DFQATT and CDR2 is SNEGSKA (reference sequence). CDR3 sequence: CSASRRLASNTGELFF. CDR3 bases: TGCAGTGCTAGCCGGCGACTAGCGAGTAACACTGGGGAGCTGTTTTTT.

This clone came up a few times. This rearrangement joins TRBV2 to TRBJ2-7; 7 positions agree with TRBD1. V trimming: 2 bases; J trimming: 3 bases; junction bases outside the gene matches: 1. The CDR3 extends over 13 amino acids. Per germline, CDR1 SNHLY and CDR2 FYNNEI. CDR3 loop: CASSETGDYEQYF. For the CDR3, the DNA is TGTGCCAGCAGTGAAACAGGGGACTACGAGCAGTACTTC. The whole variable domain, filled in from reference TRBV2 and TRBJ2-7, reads EPEVTQTPSHQVTQMGQEVILRCVPISNHLYFYWYRQILGQKVEFLVSFYNNEISEKSEIFDDQFSVERPDGSNFTLKIRSTKLEDSAMYFCASSETGDYEQYFGPGTRLTVT.